Sequencing of this TCR beta chain was carried out in a study of blood T cell repertoires in COVID-19 (dated by TCRdb to 2018 to 2020). Concerning the study at large: Samples covering the acute and convalescent phases of COVID-19 were provided by collaborators in the United States, Italy and Spain. Samples came from the ongoing ImmuneRACE study (first 160 participants) plus 1,254 subjects from 6 global collaborators. The sample metadata nearly always contained a de-identified subject ID, COVID-19 status, age in years and sex. Where HLA class I and class II types were available, the types were taken from metadata supplied by the sample provider, not from assay-based typing. The repertoires were made available in a free public database intended to serve as a resource for research on the immune response to SARS-CoV-2. The prospective study material was composed of cDNA or gDNA derived from T cells, B-cell-depleted T cells, or PBMCs. Deeply sampled blood TCRbeta repertoires from subjects exposed to, actively infected with, or recovered from COVID-19 were included in the dataset.

The immunoSEQ Assay, a bias-controlled multiplex PCR, was used to amplify TCRbeta CDR3 regions from genomic DNA. The authors' pipeline ran thus. The number of nucleated cells in each sample was estimated from the amplification of reference gene primers within the assay. To quantify the absolute abundance of each unique TCRbeta CDR3 rearrangement, sequence reads were collapsed and filtered. Productive Simpson clonality was computed per sample as the square root of Simpson's diversity index over productive rearrangements. The immuneACCESS repertoire file appears here via TCRdb, limited to in-frame rearrangements. These files lack a portion of the clones; in checked studies, under half of the deficit traces to unresolved V genes, and the cause of the others is not known. That table is the source of V, J and clone size, and D and trimming were worked out from the DNA. This sample lists under 75,000 clones; roughly 84% were detected once. The ten largest make up approximately 10% of the sample.

Regarding this clone: The antigen it binds to is not known. No base qualities exist here, and no much larger clone lies one base off it.

Each collaborating institution followed its own protocols to collect whole blood in K2EDTA tubes. Collaborator samples were shipped for TCRbeta analysis as frozen whole blood, isolated PBMCs, or DNA extracted from either sample type. General study outcomes and caveats: How much clinical and demographic metadata was included differed by source and by participant, and the metadata was provided uncurated.

Taken from cysteine to phenylalanine, the CDR3 has 14 residues. Only the CDR3 DNA stays, 42 bases, in frame from base 1. Via the germline V gene (reference sequence), CDR1 is SEHNR and CDR2 FQNEAQ. Trimming leaves V shorter by 5 bases and J shorter by 5 bases, with the junction holding 2 bases beyond the gene matches. This sequence originates from a woman aged 18-30 years with acute or convalescent COVID-19. The material sequenced was peripheral blood. This chain joins TRBV7-9 to TRBJ2-3; 12 nucleotides in the junction match TRBD2. CDR3 protein: CASSTSGRLDTQYF. The DNA is as follows: TGTGCCAGCAGCACTAGCGGGAGGTTAGATACGCAGTATTTT.